This T cell receptor beta chain was sequenced in a study of T cells after yellow fever vaccination. TCRdb itself ran the 5' RACE reads through MiXCR, one entry per CDR3 protein. The table shows some 120,000 distinct CDR3 sequences, with 7% to 8.5% occurring only once. V lost 2 bases to trimming and J lost 1 base, with 5 bases between them. The CDR3 has 14 residues. Per germline, CDR1 MNHNS and CDR2 SASEGT. V is TRBV6-1 and J is TRBJ2-2; no firm D call. Source: CD8+ T cells sorted from PBMCs, taken 45 days after the yellow fever booster vaccination. The receptor was isolated from a man aged 30 to 45 who received the YFV17D yellow fever vaccine. Here the CDR3 reads CASSEPENTGELFF. The DNA of the CDR3 is TGTGCCAGCAGTGAACCAGAGAACACCGGGGAGCTGTTTTTT.